What follows are 24 T cell receptor beta chains derived from one specimen sequenced in a study of blood T cell repertoires in COVID-19. Data came from immunoSEQ multiplex PCR; TCRdb stores just in-frame clones and leaves some out. The sample includes more than 140,000 clones, about 85% of them seen just once. The sample taken for sequencing was peripheral blood. Receptors were obtained from a human donor in a cohort sampled during active COVID-19.

This chain connects TRBV29-1 to TRBJ2-5, with TRBD1 identical over 8 bases. The CDR3 is 13 amino acids. Germline V gene data show CDR1 as SQVTM and CDR2 as ANQGSEA. Trimming at V came to 8 bases and at J to 4 bases, leaving 9 bases not matched to a gene. Here the CDR3 DNA reads TGCAGCCTCGGGACAGGCGAAGGAGAGACCCAGTACTTC. Residues: CSLGTGEGETQYF. Using reference TRBV29-1 and TRBJ2-5 for the parts outside the CDR3, the full variable domain is SAVISQKPSRDICQRGTSLTIQCQVDSQVTMMFWYRQQPGQSLTLIATANQGSEATYESGFVIDKFPISRPNLTFSTLTVSNMSPEDSSIYLCSLGTGEGETQYFGPGTRLLVL.

The rearrangement links TRBV27 to TRBJ2-7; TRBD2 matches 14 bases. Looked up from germline, CDR1 is MNHEY and CDR2 is SMNVEV (reference sequence). J was trimmed by 5 bases and V by 4 bases; bases with no gene match: 4. The CDR3 spans 15 residues. The CDR3 DNA reads as TGTGCCAGCAGTTCGGGACTAGCGGGAGCCCACGAGCAGTACTTC. Amino acids: CASSSGLAGAHEQYF.

The gene calls are TRBV6-2 or TRBV6-3 and TRBJ2-2; TRBD2 might be the D (5 bases). The CDR3 is 15 amino acids. Germline loops: CDR1 MNHEY, CDR2 SVGEGT. The V gene lost 3 bases and the J gene lost 7 bases, with 15 bases spanning the gap. DNA for the CDR3: TGTGCCAGCAGTTATCCCCTTAGCGTTCGCGGGGAGCTGTTTTTT. As protein: CASSYPLSVRGELFF.

The chain is built from TRBV28 and TRBJ1-5, with 8 nucleotides matching TRBD1. V lost 2 bases, J lost 2 bases, and 2 bases stayed unmatched. This CDR3 contains 15 residues. Germline loops: CDR1 MDHEN, CDR2 SYDVKM. CDR3 sequence (DNA): TGTGCCAGCAGTTTAAGGGGACAGGGCAATCAGCCCCAGCATTTT. Translating it yields CASSLRGQGNQPQHF.

The rearrangement uses TRBV4-2 and TRBJ2-7, with D perhaps TRBD1 (6 bases). CDR3 length: 14 amino acids. Per the germline V gene, CDR1 is LGHNA and CDR2 is YNFKEQ. V was clipped by 3 bases and J by 4 bases, with 13 bases between them. The CDR3 DNA reads as TGTGCCAGCAGCCAGTCGGGACATACTTACGAGCAGTACTTC. Amino acids: CASSQSGHTYEQYF.

The chain employs TRBV23-1 and TRBJ1-2, with 9 bases aligning to TRBD1. TRBV23-1 is annotated as an ORF whose role is uncertain. The CDR3 has 13 amino acids. The V gene end was trimmed by 8 bases and the J gene end by 8 bases; junction bases not matched to a gene: 9. The CDR3, as DNA: TGCGCCAGCTGCACAGGGGGCGAAGGGGGCTACACCTTC. Amino acid sequence: CASCTGGEGGYTF.

The chain carries TRBV18 and TRBJ1-6, with no clear D. This CDR3 region has 12 residues. Trimming took off 4 bases at V and 5 bases at J, with 3 bases between the two ends. Germline V gene data show CDR1 as KGHSH and CDR2 as LQKENI. The CDR3: CASSRDNSPLHF. Here the CDR3 DNA reads TGTGCCAGCTCACGAGATAATTCACCCCTCCACTTT.

This clone was observed a single time. The chain joins TRBV5-1 to TRBJ2-1; 8 nucleotides line up with TRBD2. CDR1 is SGHRS, CDR2 YFSETQ, per germline. V dropped 4 bases and J dropped 3; count of bases not matched to a gene: 9. The CDR3 is 16 residues long. CDR3 DNA sequence: TGCGCCAGCAGCCAGACTAGCGACTCGAACTACAATGAGCAGTTCTTC. Residues: CASSQTSDSNYNEQFF.

The chain carries TRBV7-9 and TRBJ2-5, with TRBD2 identical over 8 bases. Trimming at V came to 0 bases and at J to 5 bases, leaving 11 bases not matched to a gene. The germline CDR1 and CDR2 sequences are SEHNR and FQNEAQ (reference sequence). The CDR3 runs 17 residues. CDR3 sequence reads: CASSLAPPGTRRETQYF. The CDR3 coding sequence is TGTGCCAGCAGCTTAGCGCCCCCCGGGACTAGACGGGAGACCCAGTACTTC. Full variable domain (missing parts from reference TRBV7-9 and TRBJ2-5): DTGVSQNPRHKITKRGQNVTFRCDPISEHNRLYWYRQTLGQGPEFLTYFQNEAQLEKSRLLSDRFSAERPKGSFSTLEIQRTEQGDSAMYLCASSLAPPGTRRETQYFGPGTRLLVL.

The table lists this clone with a few counts. The chain has TRBV28 and TRBJ2-7; 13 bases match TRBD2. The CDR3 loop spans 16 amino acids. Germline V gives CDR1 MDHEN, CDR2 SYDVKM. The V gene end was trimmed by 6 bases and the J gene end by 1 base; junction bases not matched to a gene: 6. As DNA, the CDR3 is TGTGCCAGCAGGGGCCGGACTAGCGGGAGTTCCTACGAGCAGTACTTC. Translated: CASRGRTSGSSYEQYF.

The V gene is TRBV4-1, the J gene TRBJ2-7; 8 bases align to TRBD2. Germline trimming cut 5 bases from V and 6 bases from J; bases unmatched to any gene: 12. The germline V gene has CDR1 MGHRA and CDR2 YSYEKL. This CDR3 spans 15 amino acids. The CDR3 nucleotides read TGCGCCAGCAGCTCTATTAGCGGGATCAGCTCCGAGCAGTACTTC. Translating gives CASSSISGISSEQYF.

The J gene is TRBJ2-7, the V gene TRBV19; 7 positions match TRBD2. The CDR3 runs 13 residues. Germline values: CDR1 LNHDA, CDR2 SQIVND (reference sequence). V lost 4 bases and J lost 4; bases outside the gene matches: 4. The CDR3 region has the DNA TGTGCCAGTAGTAACGAGCGGGGTTACGAGCAGTACTTC. This translates into CASSNERGYEQYF.

The gene calls are TRBV27 and TRBJ2-5, with D maybe TRBD1 (5 bases). This CDR3 has 13 residues. Deletions cut 6 bases from V and 3 bases from J, with 11 bases between. Germline V gene sequence: CDR1 MNHEY, CDR2 SMNVEV (reference sequence). For the CDR3, the DNA is TGTGCCAGCAGCTCCCAGGGTGAAGAGACCCAGTACTTC. This encodes CASSSQGEETQYF.

This clone has more than one count but fewer than ten. The chain couples TRBV11-1 to TRBJ2-7; TRBD2 matches 7 bases. CDR1 and CDR2 from the germline V gene are SGHAT and FQDESV (reference sequence). This CDR3 has 15 residues. V dropped 6 bases and J dropped 3; count of bases not matched to a gene: 11. In DNA form, the CDR3 reads TGTGCCAGCAGTCCGGGACTACGTTCCATCTACGAGCAGTACTTC. This translates into CASSPGLRSIYEQYF. The full variable domain, in which reference TRBV11-1 and TRBJ2-7 provide the parts outside the CDR3, is EAEVAQSPRYKITEKSQAVAFWCDPISGHATLYWYRQILGQGPELLVQFQDESVVDDSQLPKDRFSAERLKGVDSTLKIQPAELGDSAMYLCASSPGLRSIYEQYFGPGTRLTVT.

Of note for this clone: Mismatch with germline at one junction end may stem from a read error. The genes are TRBV7-7 and TRBJ2-5, with a tentative D call TRBD1 (6 bases). Germline lookup yields CDR1 SSHAT and CDR2 FNYEAQ (reference sequence). The CDR3 totals 16 residues. CDR3 DNA: TGTGCTAGCAGCCCCACCCTACAGGGTTCTTGGGAGACCCAGTACTTC. Translating gives CASSPTLQGSWETQYF.

CDR3: CASSRDRGDEQFF. CDR3 bases: TGTGCCAGCTCACGAGATCGGGGGGATGAGCAGTTCTTC. The chain joins TRBV18 to TRBJ2-1, with 7 bases aligning to TRBD2. The CDR3 is 13 amino acids. Losses at the gene ends were 4 bases for V and 8 bases for J; bases not matched to a gene: 5. CDR1 and CDR2 from the germline V gene are KGHSH and LQKENI. The variable domain in full, completed from reference TRBV18 and TRBJ2-1, reads NAGVMQNPRHLVRRRGQEARLRCSPMKGHSHVYWYRQLPEEGLKFMVYLQKENIIDESGMPKERFSAEFPKEGPSILRIQQVVRGDSAAYFCASSRDRGDEQFFGPGTRLTVL.

This chain connects TRBV6-1 to TRBJ2-7; TRBD1 matches 7 bases. From germline, CDR1 is MNHNS and CDR2 SASEGT. With V trimmed by 1 base and J by 4 bases, 7 bases remained unmatched. The CDR3 is 15 residues long. CDR3 loop: CASSEVLVQGYEQYF. CDR3 nucleotide sequence: TGTGCCAGCAGTGAAGTTTTGGTACAGGGGTACGAGCAGTACTTC.

The chain is built from TRBV25-1 and TRBJ2-1; weak D call: TRBD2 (6 bases). V lost 1 base to trimming and J lost 8 bases, with 12 bases between them. This CDR3 contains 14 residues. Germline V CDR1 and CDR2: MGHDK, SYGVNS. CDR3 coding DNA: TGTGCCAGCAGTGAATCGGTAAGGGAGGATGAGCAGTTCTTC. Encoded protein: CASSESVREDEQFF. Full variable domain (remainder filled in from reference TRBV25-1 and TRBJ2-1): EADIYQTPRYLVIGTGKKITLECSQTMGHDKMYWYQQDPGMELHLIHYSYGVNSTEKGDLSSESTVSRIRTEHFPLTLESARPSHTSQYLCASSESVREDEQFFGPGTRLTVL.

Only a few counts were recorded for this clone. This sample also contains other DNA sequences that code for the same CDR3. The rearrangement joins TRBV7-3 to TRBJ2-2; a possible D gene is TRBD2 (6 bases). The V and J ends lost 0 bases and 4 bases respectively, with 9 bases between them. CDR3 length equals 15 residues. CDR1 and CDR2 from the germline V gene are SGHTA and FQGTGA. The CDR3 nucleotides read TGTGCCAGCAGCTTAACTAGCGGCGGCACCGGGGAGCTGTTTTTT. Residues: CASSLTSGGTGELFF. Variable domain in full (rest from reference TRBV7-3 and TRBJ2-2): GAGVSQTPSNKVTEKGKYVELRCDPISGHTALYWYRQSLGQGPEFLIYFQGTGAADDSGLPNDRFFAVRPEGSVSTLKIQRTERGDSAVYLCASSLTSGGTGELFFGEGSRLTVL.

The chain carries TRBV5-1 and TRBJ1-6, with D possibly matching TRBD1 (5 bases). V was cut by 0 bases and J by 3 bases, with 10 bases left in between. Germline loops: CDR1 SGHRS, CDR2 YFSETQ. The CDR3 length is 16 residues. The CDR3 region has the DNA TGCGCCAGCAGCTTGGATATCCAGGGCTATAATTCACCCCTCCACTTT. This codes for CASSLDIQGYNSPLHF.

The rearrangement links TRBV20-1 to TRBJ1-1, with D perhaps TRBD1 (5 bases). Trimming removed 5 bases at V and 7 bases at J, with 11 bases between. Germline CDR1 and CDR2: DFQATT and SNEGSKA (reference sequence). The CDR3 covers 11 residues. As DNA, the CDR3 is TGCAGTGCTCCGCGACAGATTGAAGCTTTCTTT. Its translation is CSAPRQIEAFF.

The sample holds many counts of this clone. The CDR3 sequence is CASSLGLAVGPYEQYF. CDR3 nucleotide sequence: TGTGCCAGCAGCTTAGGGCTAGCGGTAGGCCCCTACGAGCAGTACTTC. The chain employs TRBV5-6 and TRBJ2-7, with 7 positions matching TRBD2. There are 16 residues in the CDR3. Germline V gene lookup returns CDR1 SGHDT and CDR2 YYEEEE. The V gene end was trimmed by 2 bases and the J gene end by 2 bases; junction bases not matched to a gene: 10.

This sequence joins TRBV19 and TRBJ1-1, with D possibly matching TRBD1 (5 bases). The germline V gene encodes CDR1 LNHDA and CDR2 SQIVND (reference sequence). Trimming took off 4 bases at V and 6 bases at J, with 21 bases between the two ends. The CDR3 extends over 16 amino acids. The CDR3 bases are TGTGCCAGTAGTACCCAGGCGGGGGGAGTAGTCGCTGAAGCTTTCTTT. As protein: CASSTQAGGVVAEAFF.

The chain employs TRBV19 and TRBJ1-6, with D perhaps matching TRBD1 (6 bases). The CDR3 is 14 amino acids. Germline CDR1 and CDR2: LNHDA and SQIVND (reference sequence). V was trimmed by 7 bases and J by 6 bases, leaving 13 bases between them. CDR3 amino acids: CASTDTGLNSPLHF. The CDR3 DNA is TGTGCCAGTACTGATACAGGGCTTAATTCACCCCTCCACTTT.